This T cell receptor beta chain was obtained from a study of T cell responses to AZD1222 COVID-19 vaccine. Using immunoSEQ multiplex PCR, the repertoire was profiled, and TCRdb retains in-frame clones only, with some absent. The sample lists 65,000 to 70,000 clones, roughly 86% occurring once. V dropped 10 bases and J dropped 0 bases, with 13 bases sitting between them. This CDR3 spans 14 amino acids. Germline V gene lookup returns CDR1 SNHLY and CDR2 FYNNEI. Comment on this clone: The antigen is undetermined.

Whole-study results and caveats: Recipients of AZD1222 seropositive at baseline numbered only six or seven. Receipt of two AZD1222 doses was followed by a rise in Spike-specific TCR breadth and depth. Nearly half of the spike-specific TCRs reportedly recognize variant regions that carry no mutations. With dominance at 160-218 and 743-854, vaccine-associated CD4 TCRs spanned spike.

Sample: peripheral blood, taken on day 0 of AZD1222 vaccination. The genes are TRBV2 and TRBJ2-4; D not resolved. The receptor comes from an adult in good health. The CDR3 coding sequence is TGTGCCACCAGGTATGGCGTAGCCAAAAACATTCAGTACTTC. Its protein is CATRYGVAKNIQYF.